This T cell receptor (beta chain) derives from a study of blood T cell repertoires in COVID-19. Study-level information: Acute and convalescent COVID-19 specimens originated in the United States, Italy and Spain. From T cells, B-cell-depleted T cells, or PBMCs came the material, which was cDNA or gDNA.

Generated by immunoSEQ multiplex PCR, the TCRdb table keeps only in-frame clones and is missing some. The repertoire holds a few hundred thousand clones, with roughly 88% as singletons. The CDR3 loop spans 15 amino acids. CDR1 and CDR2 from the germline V gene are LGHDT and YNNKEL (reference sequence). Trimming took 2 bases from V and 0 from J; bases not matched to a gene: 1. Sequenced input: peripheral blood. The chain links TRBV3-1 (or the pseudogene TRBV3-2) to TRBJ2-4; TRBD2 matches 7 bases. The clonotype originates from a woman younger than 45 with active or convalescent COVID-19. The CDR3 region has the DNA TGTGCCAGCAGCCAACTAGCGGTAGCCAAAAACATTCAGTACTTC. Encoded protein: CASSQLAVAKNIQYF.